The 29 T cell receptor beta chains in this list originate from one sample, sequenced in a study of shared T cell receptors in the human thymus. Some clones are missing from TCRdb's copy, which holds only in-frame ones; the method was immunoSEQ multiplex PCR. Among roughly 550,000 clones, around 78% were seen once, and the ten largest hold less than 0.015%. These same data were also listed under a study on human thymus T cells.

Sequenced input: thymocytes. The receptor set was obtained from a boy in the first two years of life with a congenital heart defect.

This sequence joins TRBV18 and TRBJ1-1; 7 positions match TRBD1. This CDR3 comprises 15 residues. Unmatched junction bases numbered 5, after V lost 4 bases and J lost 0 bases. Germline lookup yields CDR1 KGHSH and CDR2 LQKENI. The CDR3 nucleotides read TGTGCCAGCTCACTTCCGGGACAGTTGAACACTGAAGCTTTCTTT. Its protein is CASSLPGQLNTEAFF.

This clone was recorded a few times. V gene TRBV7-8 combines with J gene TRBJ2-1; D may be TRBD2 (5 bases). The germline gives CDR1 SGHVS, CDR2 FQNEAQ. The CDR3 extends over 15 amino acids. The ends were cut back, 1 base at V and 4 bases at J, with 11 bases in the middle. The CDR3 sequence is CASSLGGGRYNEQFF. For the CDR3, the DNA is TGTGCCAGCAGCTTAGGTGGAGGACGTTACAATGAGCAGTTCTTC.

On this clone: Other nucleotide sequences in the sample specify the same CDR3. The V and J genes are TRBV5-1 and TRBJ2-2; tentatively, D is TRBD1 (6 bases). This CDR3 has 16 amino acids. Deletions cut 0 bases from V and 3 bases from J, with 12 bases between. Germline CDR1 and CDR2: SGHRS and YFSETQ. CDR3 residues: CASSLVGGAHTGELFF. In DNA, the CDR3 is TGCGCCAGCAGCTTGGTTGGGGGCGCCCACACCGGGGAGCTGTTTTTT.

The sample holds one count of this clone. V and J are TRBV23-1 and TRBJ1-3; 7 nucleotides align to TRBD1. TRBV23-1 is treated as an ORF (open reading frame) with a function not yet certain. The CDR3 runs to 20 residues. J was trimmed by 0 bases and V by 1 base; bases with no gene match: 15. CDR3 sequence reads: CASSQYRTGPLKSSGNTIYF. The CDR3 coding sequence is TGCGCCAGCAGTCAATACAGGACAGGACCCCTTAAGAGCTCTGGAAACACCATATATTTT.

This chain joins TRBV6-1 and TRBJ2-3; D remains ambiguous. CDR1 MNHNS and CDR2 SASEGT come from the germline V gene. CDR3 length: 16 residues. V lost 2 bases to trimming and J lost 3 bases, with 15 bases between them. The CDR3: CASSELVVGVTDTQYF. The CDR3 bases are TGTGCCAGCAGTGAATTGGTAGTTGGAGTAACAGATACGCAGTATTTT.

The chain employs TRBV7-2 and TRBJ2-7; D not certain. V lost 1 base and J lost 3, with 7 bases in between. There are 13 residues in the CDR3. CDR1 SGHTA and CDR2 FQGNSA come from the germline V gene. Here the CDR3 reads CASSLVPGYEQYF. CDR3 DNA sequence: TGTGCCAGCAGCTTAGTTCCGGGCTACGAGCAGTACTTC. The complete variable domain, with remaining parts taken from reference TRBV7-2 and TRBJ2-7, reads GAGVSQSPSNKVTEKGKDVELRCDPISGHTALYWYRQSLGQGLEFLIYFQGNSAPDKSGLPSDRFSAERTGGSVSTLTIQRTQQEDSAVYLCASSLVPGYEQYFGPGTRLTVT.

This chain links TRBV14 with TRBJ2-3, with 11 nucleotides matching TRBD1. Trimming at V came to 1 base and at J to 6 bases, leaving 6 bases not matched to a gene. CDR1 is SGHDN and CDR2 is FVKESK in the germline V gene. The CDR3 sequence is 16 residues long. The CDR3 DNA is TGTGCCAGCAGCCAAGGGACAGGGGGCCTCGGTGATACGCAGTATTTT. As protein: CASSQGTGGLGDTQYF.

The V gene is TRBV30, the J gene TRBJ1-5; tentative D call: TRBD1 (6 bases). V was pared by 3 bases and J by 5 bases, with 20 bases between. The CDR3 runs 16 residues. Germline lookup yields CDR1 GTSNPN and CDR2 SVGIG (reference sequence). CDR3 nucleotide sequence: TGTGCCTGGAGCCCGCGGGGCAGGGGAGGGTATCAGCCCCAGCATTTT. As protein: CAWSPRGRGGYQPQHF.

The chain combines TRBV25-1 with TRBJ2-7; 9 bases fit TRBD1. J was trimmed by 5 bases and V by 6 bases; bases with no gene match: 11. Per germline, CDR1 MGHDK and CDR2 SYGVNS. This CDR3 spans 15 amino acids. The CDR3 protein is CASSREGDRVHEQYF. CDR3 nucleotides: TGTGCCAGCAGCCGAGAGGGGGACAGGGTACACGAGCAGTACTTC.

The V and J genes are TRBV6-5 and TRBJ1-5; 7 bases match TRBD1. Per the germline V gene, CDR1 is MNHEY and CDR2 is SVGAGI. V shed 6 bases and J 4 bases; nucleotides not matched to a gene: 9. The CDR3 totals 15 residues. In DNA form, the CDR3 reads TGTGCCAGCAGAGCGACAGGGTCGGGAAATCAGCCCCAGCATTTT. Residues: CASRATGSGNQPQHF.

The chain combines TRBV9 with TRBJ1-2, with a tentative D call TRBD1 (6 bases). Trimming cost V 3 bases and J 3 bases, with 12 bases left between them. CDR3 length equals 14 residues. Looked up from germline, CDR1 is SGDLS and CDR2 is YYNGEE. The CDR3 sequence: CASSGYRDYYGYTF. Written as DNA, the CDR3 is TGTGCCAGCAGCGGTTACAGGGATTACTATGGCTACACCTTC. The entire variable domain, with the rest obtained from reference TRBV9 and TRBJ1-2, is as follows: DSGVTQTPKHLITATGQRVTLRCSPRSGDLSVYWYQQSLDQGLQFLIQYYNGEERAKGNILERFSAQQFPDLHSELNLSSLELGDSALYFCASSGYRDYYGYTFGSGTRLTVV.

The chain links TRBV5-4 to TRBJ2-4; 7 nucleotides align to TRBD1. Germline V lookup: CDR1 SGHNT, CDR2 YYREEE (reference sequence). CDR3 length: 16 residues. The V and J ends lost 2 bases and 0 bases, in that order; junction bases with no gene match: 5. The CDR3 bases are TGTGCCAGCAGCTTACGGGACAGACTAGCCAAAAACATTCAGTACTTC. Protein product: CASSLRDRLAKNIQYF.

The J gene is TRBJ2-7, the V gene TRBV18; 8 bases fit TRBD2. Germline loops: CDR1 KGHSH, CDR2 LQKENI. This CDR3 region has 15 residues. V lost 3 bases to trimming and J lost 5 bases; unmatched junction nucleotides: 9. The CDR3 sequence: CASSPGLAGRDEQYF. CDR3 sequence (DNA): TGTGCCAGCTCACCTGGACTAGCAGGACGGGACGAGCAGTACTTC.

This chain connects TRBV9 to TRBJ2-2; no firm D call. CDR3 length: 15 residues. The germline gives CDR1 SGDLS, CDR2 YYNGEE. The ends were cut back, 4 bases at V and 6 bases at J, with 16 bases in the middle. The CDR3 protein is CASSTLGPSPGELFF. In nucleotides, the CDR3 is TGTGCCAGCAGCACGCTGGGCCCCTCTCCCGGGGAGCTGTTTTTT.

CDR3 sequence reads: CASSPTRLAYNEQFF. The DNA of the CDR3 is TGTGCCAGCAGCCCGACGAGACTAGCTTACAATGAGCAGTTCTTC. J is TRBJ2-1 and V is TRBV6-4; 7 nucleotides align to TRBD2. This CDR3 has 15 residues. Unmatched junction bases numbered 9, after V lost 6 bases and J lost 4 bases. The V gene's germline CDR1 is MRHNA and CDR2 SNTAGT.

The gene calls are TRBV19 and TRBJ1-2; TRBD1 matches 9 bases. The V segment lost 5 bases and the J segment 6 bases; nucleotides outside the gene matches: 4. The germline gives CDR1 LNHDA, CDR2 SQIVND (reference sequence). This CDR3 region has 13 residues. The CDR3 coding sequence is TGTGCCAGTAGTCGGGACAGGGTCCATGGCTACACCTTC. Translating it yields CASSRDRVHGYTF.

DNA for the CDR3: TGCGCCAGCAGCCAAGGGGTCCCCTCCAGACCGGGGGGGGAGCAGTTCTTC. Encoded protein: CASSQGVPSRPGGEQFF. The chain links TRBV4-1 to TRBJ2-1; 8 nucleotides line up with TRBD2. Germline-derived CDR1 and CDR2 are MGHRA and YSYEKL. The junction had 15 bases not matched to a gene; V was cut back by 1 base and J by 10 bases. The CDR3 spans 17 residues.

With respect to this clone: Other DNA sequences in this specimen translate into the identical CDR3. J is TRBJ2-1 and V is TRBV7-6, with TRBD2 matching over 9 bases. The V segment lost 5 bases and the J segment 6 bases; nucleotides outside the gene matches: 11. From germline, CDR1 is SGHVS and CDR2 FNYEAQ. This CDR3 has 16 residues. CDR3 DNA: TGTGCCAGCAGCCTGAGACTAGCGGACTCCCCCAATGAGCAGTTCTTC. Translated: CASSLRLADSPNEQFF. The full variable domain, completed using reference TRBV7-6 and TRBJ2-1, is GAGVSQSPRYKVTKRGQDVALRCDPISGHVSLYWYRQALGQGPEFLTYFNYEAQQDKSGLPNDRFSAERPEGSISTLTIQRTEQRDSAMYRCASSLRLADSPNEQFFGPGTRLTVL.

J is TRBJ2-7 and V is TRBV7-2, with TRBD2 matching over 14 bases. Trimming cost V 5 bases and J 6 bases; bases outside gene matches: 12. Germline CDR1 and CDR2: SGHTA and FQGNSA. The CDR3 length is 17 residues. CDR3 sequence reads: CASSPGPGLAGVGEQYF. The CDR3 nucleotides read TGTGCCAGCAGCCCAGGACCGGGACTAGCGGGAGTCGGCGAGCAGTACTTC.

The rearrangement links TRBV4-1 to TRBJ1-2; D ambiguous. This CDR3 region has 16 residues. Trimming stripped 0 bases from V and 0 bases from J, with 11 bases between. CDR1 MGHRA and CDR2 YSYEKL come from the germline V gene. For the CDR3, the DNA is TGCGCCAGCAGCCAAGATGGTGGCTTCCCTAACTATGGCTACACCTTC. This codes for CASSQDGGFPNYGYTF.

The V call is TRBV18, the J call TRBJ1-5, with 9 bases fitting TRBD1. V shed 3 bases, J shed 4 bases, and the junction held 4 bases outside the gene matches. Germline V gene data show CDR1 as KGHSH and CDR2 as LQKENI. This CDR3 is built from 15 residues. CDR3: CASSPRGQGNQPQHF. The CDR3 region has the DNA TGTGCCAGCTCACCCCGCGGACAGGGGAATCAGCCCCAGCATTTT.

The V gene is TRBV6-5, the J gene TRBJ2-2, with D possibly matching TRBD1 (6 bases). Germline CDR1 reads MNHEY; CDR2 reads SVGAGI. V was pared by 6 bases and J by 6 bases, with 8 bases between. CDR3 length equals 12 residues. The CDR3 bases are TGTGCCAGCAGGCAGGGGTCCGGGGAGCTGTTTTTT. It yields the protein CASRQGSGELFF.

The V and J genes are TRBV19 and TRBJ1-5; no reliable D call. Germline V gene sequence: CDR1 LNHDA, CDR2 SQIVND (reference sequence). V shed 0 bases and J shed 4 bases, with 16 bases lying between them. CDR3 length: 17 amino acids. CDR3 coding DNA: TGTGCCAGTAGTATAGATCATGCCAGGTCCTCTAATCAGCCCCAGCATTTT. Its translation is CASSIDHARSSNQPQHF.

The chain links TRBV9 to TRBJ2-1; 14 nucleotides agree with TRBD2. Germline CDR1 SGDLS, CDR2 YYNGEE. The CDR3 loop spans 16 amino acids. V gave up 4 bases and J gave up 10 bases; unmatched junction bases: 10. The CDR3 sequence: CASSPRTSGRLDEQFF. CDR3 DNA: TGTGCCAGCAGCCCCCGGACTAGCGGGAGGTTGGACGAGCAGTTCTTC.

The chain links TRBV13 to TRBJ1-1; D remains unclear. The germline gives CDR1 PRHDT, CDR2 FYEKMQ (reference sequence). This CDR3 has 15 amino acids. Trimming removed 5 bases at V and 0 bases at J, with 13 bases between. CDR3 DNA sequence: TGTGCCAGCAGCGCGAGAAAAACCATGAACACTGAAGCTTTCTTT. Translating it yields CASSARKTMNTEAFF. The complete variable domain, with remaining parts taken from reference TRBV13 and TRBJ1-1, reads AAGVIQSPRHLIKEKRETATLKCYPIPRHDTVYWYQQGPGQDPQFLISFYEKMQSDKGSIPDRFSAQQFSDYHSELNMSSLELGDSALYFCASSARKTMNTEAFFGQGTRLTVV.

V usage is TRBV10-1 and J usage is TRBJ2-3; D is uncertain. V dropped 4 bases and J dropped 1 base, with 15 bases sitting between them. The germline gives CDR1 WNHNN, CDR2 SYGVQD (reference sequence). The CDR3 length is 16 residues. The CDR3 coding sequence is TGCGCCAGCAGTGCCCGGGTGGATCGGGGCACAGATACGCAGTATTTT. Protein: CASSARVDRGTDTQYF.

The chain's CDR3 is CASSLAQGNQPQHF. In nucleotides, the CDR3 is TGCGCCAGCAGCTTGGCGCAGGGCAATCAGCCCCAGCATTTT. The V and J genes are TRBV5-1 and TRBJ1-5; D not certain. CDR1 and CDR2 from the germline V gene are SGHRS and YFSETQ. Trimming stripped 0 bases from V and 2 bases from J, with 6 bases between. CDR3 length: 14 amino acids.

This chain connects TRBV4-3 to TRBJ1-5; no firm D call. The V gene's germline CDR1 is LGHNA and CDR2 YSLEER. The CDR3 loop spans 14 amino acids. Trimming cost V 4 bases and J 1 base, with 8 bases left between them. DNA of the CDR3: TGCGCCAGCAGCCGTGGCGGAAGCAATCAGCCCCAGCATTTT. The encoded protein is CASSRGGSNQPQHF.

The rearrangement joins TRBV25-1 to TRBJ1-3, with D perhaps TRBD1 (5 bases). This CDR3 has 16 amino acids. V lost 0 bases, J lost 8 bases, and 17 bases lay in between. Per germline, CDR1 MGHDK and CDR2 SYGVNS. The CDR3 sequence is CASSEYPPQGAHTIYF. The CDR3 DNA sequence: TGTGCCAGCAGTGAATACCCCCCGCAGGGCGCGCACACCATATATTTT.